Given below is one TCR beta chain in context. The antigen is unknown. The data are from a study of T cell responses to AZD1222 COVID-19 vaccine. The overall study: Investigators merged groups given second doses at roughly 4 or roughly 12 weeks. Notes on the study in general: Vaccine-associated CD4 TCRs spanned spike, dominant at 160-218 and 743-854. Receipt of two AZD1222 doses was followed by a rise in Spike-specific TCR breadth and depth.

The CDR3 covers 14 residues. V trimming: 9 bases; J trimming: 5 bases; junction bases outside the gene matches: 7. In germline, CDR1 is MDHEN, CDR2 SYDVKM. Libraries were prepared by immunoSEQ multiplex PCR; TCRdb keeps only in-frame clonotypes and omits some of them. The sample shows about 150,000 clones, nearly 95% of them seen only once. Here the sequenced sample was peripheral blood, taken on day 0 of AZD1222 vaccination. The source of this sequence is an adult in good health. The rearrangement links TRBV28 to TRBJ2-1; 10 nucleotides align to TRBD2. The chain's CDR3 is CASVYTSGDNEQFF. The CDR3 bases are TGTGCCAGTGTTTATACTAGCGGGGACAATGAGCAGTTCTTC.